This passage covers 13 T cell receptor beta chains from one sample sequenced in a study of control samples from healthy donors and cancer patients. Only in-frame clones appear in the TCRdb table, and some are missing; sequencing was by immunoSEQ multiplex PCR. The sample includes approximately 110,000 clones, less than 95% of them seen just once. The sample was blood. The receptors derive from a human donor in good health. The donor label of this sample is uncertain.

This clone was seen a single time. This rearrangement joins TRBV29-1 to TRBJ1-2, with D possibly matching TRBD1 (6 bases). The germline V and J ends were trimmed by 6 bases and 8 bases, with 22 bases remaining between them. This CDR3 has 14 amino acids. Germline lookup yields CDR1 SQVTM and CDR2 ANQGSEA. The CDR3 coding sequence is TGCAGCGTCACGGTCATGGCAGGGGATGTGGGCTACACCTTC. It specifies CSVTVMAGDVGYTF.

The V call is TRBV5-1, the J call TRBJ2-2; D gene unclear. In germline, CDR1 is SGHRS, CDR2 YFSETQ. The CDR3 covers 15 residues. Trimming stripped 4 bases from V and 0 bases from J, with 10 bases between. The CDR3 bases are TGCGCCAGCAGCCTGGGGTTGTCGAACACCGGGGAGCTGTTTTTT. It encodes CASSLGLSNTGELFF.

The chain links TRBV28 to TRBJ1-2; no definite D call. V was trimmed by 6 bases and J by 4 bases, leaving 12 bases between them. This CDR3 region has 13 residues. Germline CDR1 MDHEN, CDR2 SYDVKM. CDR3 residues: CASSVAHPYGYTF. The CDR3, as DNA: TGTGCCAGCAGCGTGGCCCATCCCTATGGCTACACCTTC.

Only one count was recorded for this clone. The chain links TRBV6-5 to TRBJ1-1; 7 bases are a match to TRBD1. The CDR3 totals 13 residues. J lost 11 bases, V lost 4 bases, and 10 bases had no gene match. Germline values: CDR1 MNHEY, CDR2 SVGAGI. This CDR3 is CASSSPDRPGAFF. CDR3 sequence (DNA): TGTGCCAGCAGTTCCCCGGACAGGCCAGGGGCTTTCTTT.

This chain uses TRBV25-1 with TRBJ1-2, with 10 bases identical to TRBD1. With 3 bases clipped from V and 4 bases from J, the junction kept 8 bases outside the gene matches. The CDR3 is made up of 16 amino acids. Germline V CDR1 and CDR2: MGHDK, SYGVNS. The CDR3 sequence: CASSDPGQGIGYGYTF. The CDR3 coding sequence is TGTGCCAGCAGTGATCCGGGACAGGGGATAGGCTATGGCTACACCTTC.

The chain joins TRBV20-1 to TRBJ2-5; the D gene could be TRBD1 or TRBD2 (5 bases each). Germline V gives CDR1 DFQATT, CDR2 SNEGSKA (reference sequence). The CDR3 has 11 residues. The V gene lost 1 base and the J gene lost 5 bases, with 5 bases spanning the gap. Here the CDR3 reads CSARGGETQYF. The DNA for the CDR3 is TGCAGTGCTAGAGGGGGGGAGACCCAGTACTTC.

The chain recombines TRBV10-3 with TRBJ1-3; D call uncertain. V was shortened by 4 bases and J by 0 bases, with 7 bases between the two germline ends. This CDR3 is built from 14 residues. Looked up from germline, CDR1 is ENHRY and CDR2 is SYGVKD. The CDR3 is CAISGGSSGNTIYF. In DNA, the CDR3 is TGTGCCATCAGTGGGGGAAGCTCTGGAAACACCATATATTTT.

The J gene is TRBJ2-7, the V gene TRBV7-9; 12 bases are a match to TRBD1. V lost 5 bases, J lost 6 bases, and 11 bases stayed unmatched. Looked up from germline, CDR1 is SEHNR and CDR2 is FQNEAQ (reference sequence). The CDR3 loop spans 16 amino acids. CDR3 nucleotides: TGTGCCAGCAGCCCCCCCCCGGGACAGGGGGCGGTCGAGCAGTACGTC. This sequence encodes CASSPPPGQGAVEQYV.

The V call is TRBV6-5, the J call TRBJ1-1; D may be TRBD1 (6 bases). The CDR3 totals 12 residues. Trimming pared 6 bases from V and 7 bases from J, leaving 12 bases between. Germline V gene sequence: CDR1 MNHEY, CDR2 SVGAGI. CDR3 loop: CASRSMDSEAFF. The CDR3 coding sequence is TGTGCCAGCAGATCCATGGACAGTGAAGCTTTCTTT.

J is TRBJ2-7 and V is TRBV10-3; D is possibly TRBD2 (5 bases). CDR1 is ENHRY and CDR2 is SYGVKD in the germline V gene. The CDR3 contains 14 residues. V was cut by 0 bases and J by 3 bases, with 9 bases left in between. In DNA form, the CDR3 reads TGTGCCATCAGTGAGTCGAGGGCACTCTACGAGCAGTACTTC. Its translation is CAISESRALYEQYF.

This chain uses TRBV10-3 with TRBJ2-5; D may be TRBD1 or TRBD2 (5 bases each). Per the germline V gene, CDR1 is ENHRY and CDR2 is SYGVKD. CDR3 size: 16 residues. V lost 5 bases and J lost 1, with 17 bases in between. The CDR3 DNA reads as TGTGCCATCAGTTCACTACCTGGGACGGCCCAAGAGACCCAGTACTTC. Translating gives CAISSLPGTAQETQYF.

In its sample, this clone was seen a few times. V and J are TRBV11-2 and TRBJ1-1; D is undetermined. Germline V gives CDR1 SGHAT, CDR2 FQNNGV. V lost 10 bases and J 6 bases, leaving 18 bases between the germline ends. The CDR3 runs 13 residues. The CDR3 DNA reads as TGTGCCAACCCGATGGGCAGTTGCGCTGAAGCTTTCTTT. Protein product: CANPMGSCAEAFF.

DNA of the CDR3: TGTGCCAGCAGCTTAGTGGACGGCTACACCTTC. This codes for CASSLVDGYTF. The V and J genes are TRBV13 and TRBJ1-2; no reliable D call. Trimming left V 1 base short and J 8 bases short, with 5 bases between. Per germline, CDR1 PRHDT and CDR2 FYEKMQ (reference sequence). The CDR3 runs to 11 residues.